This T cell receptor (beta chain) stems from a study of patients and donors after allogeneic stem cell transplantation. TCRdb reprocessed the RT-PCR reads with MiXCR, giving one entry per CDR3 protein. In the table there are about a million distinct CDR3 sequences, about 20% of which are singletons. There are 16 residues in the CDR3. V dropped 2 bases and J dropped 4 bases, with 15 bases sitting between them. The germline V gene encodes CDR1 MNHEY and CDR2 SVGAGI. This receptor was identified in a human donor who was either an allogeneic HSCT recipient or a stem cell or donor lymphocyte infusion donor (not recorded which). It is not recorded whose cells these are; they may come from a transplant donor. Sample: blood, either unsorted or a sorted T cell fraction (not recorded which). This chain uses TRBV6-5 with TRBJ2-1; D is ambiguous. The CDR3 bases are TGTGCCAGCAGTTACGCCAGAAGCGTTCCTTACAATGAGCAGTTCTTC. It codes for CASSYARSVPYNEQFF.